Shown below are 29 T cell receptor beta chains from a single sample sequenced in a study of blood T cell repertoires in COVID-19. Libraries were prepared by immunoSEQ multiplex PCR; TCRdb keeps only in-frame clonotypes and omits some of them. The sample includes 49,000 or so clones, around 87% of them seen just once. The sequenced sample was peripheral blood. These receptors originate from a man in his fifties with active COVID-19.

This rearrangement joins TRBV6-1 to TRBJ2-7; 12 bases map to TRBD1. The length of the CDR3 is 14 residues. The V segment lost 3 bases and the J segment 7 bases; nucleotides outside the gene matches: 4. CDR1 and CDR2 from the germline V gene are MNHNS and SASEGT. The CDR3 loop is CASSEGQGADEQYF. CDR3 DNA sequence: TGTGCCAGCAGTGAGGGACAGGGGGCGGATGAGCAGTACTTC.

This clone appeared a few times. The V gene is TRBV3-1 (or the pseudogene TRBV3-2), the J gene TRBJ2-5; 12 bases align to TRBD2. V lost 1 base, J lost 9 bases, and 6 bases stayed unmatched. This CDR3 is 15 amino acids long. CDR1 and CDR2 from the germline V gene are LGHDT and YNNKEL (reference sequence). The CDR3 coding sequence is TGTGCCAGCAGCCAAGGACTAGCGGGAGTCGGGGCCCAGTACTTC. Translated: CASSQGLAGVGAQYF.

This chain uses TRBV4-2 with TRBJ1-1; a possible D gene is TRBD1 (5 bases). This CDR3 is 15 amino acids long. The germline CDR1 and CDR2 sequences are LGHNA and YNFKEQ. V shed 0 bases and J shed 3 bases, with 11 bases lying between them. CDR3 sequence (DNA): TGTGCCAGCAGCCAAGATGCCAGGGTGTACACTGAAGCTTTCTTT. Encoded protein: CASSQDARVYTEAFF.

J is TRBJ1-5 and V is TRBV7-2; 9 bases align to TRBD1. Germline CDR1 SGHTA, CDR2 FQGNSA. Trimming cost V 5 bases and J 5 bases; bases outside gene matches: 7. The CDR3 covers 15 residues. Here the CDR3 reads CASSKTGGYDQPQHF. The CDR3 DNA sequence: TGTGCCAGCAGCAAAACAGGGGGCTACGATCAGCCCCAGCATTTT. Full variable domain (outside the CDR3, taken from reference TRBV7-2 and TRBJ1-5): GAGVSQSPSNKVTEKGKDVELRCDPISGHTALYWYRQSLGQGLEFLIYFQGNSAPDKSGLPSDRFSAERTGGSVSTLTIQRTQQEDSAVYLCASSKTGGYDQPQHFGDGTRLSIL.

The rearrangement uses TRBV11-2 and TRBJ1-2; perhaps TRBD1 as D (5 bases). The germline V and J ends were trimmed by 0 bases and 13 bases, with 12 bases remaining between them. Germline assignment: CDR1 SGHAT and CDR2 FQNNGV. The CDR3 extends over 12 amino acids. The CDR3 sequence is CASSLDRAGCTF. The DNA of the CDR3 is TGTGCCAGCAGCTTAGACAGGGCCGGGTGCACCTTC.

J is TRBJ1-1 and V is TRBV5-6, with unresolved D. The CDR3 covers 12 residues. Trimming removed 0 bases at V and 4 bases at J, with 4 bases between. Germline CDR1 SGHDT, CDR2 YYEEEE. The CDR3 loop is CASSLGATEAFF. CDR3 bases: TGTGCCAGCAGCTTGGGAGCCACTGAAGCTTTCTTT.

The chain has TRBV6-6 and TRBJ2-1, with TRBD1 matching over 7 bases. Germline V gene data show CDR1 as MNHNY and CDR2 as SVGAGI (reference sequence). This CDR3 is built from 14 residues. V shed 7 bases and J 4 bases; nucleotides not matched to a gene: 7. The CDR3 loop is CASTLDRPYNEQFF. In DNA, the CDR3 is TGTGCCAGCACCCTGGACAGGCCGTACAATGAGCAGTTCTTC.

Sample share makes this clone medium-sized. An end of the junction differs from the germline gene, which may be a read error. The chain links TRBV7-7 to TRBJ1-3; 9 bases line up with TRBD1. This CDR3 is 15 amino acids long. Per the germline V gene, CDR1 is SSHAT and CDR2 is FNYEAQ (reference sequence). CDR3 nucleotides: TGTGCTAGCAGCTCGGGACAGGGTACAGAAAACACCATATATTTT. It specifies CASSSGQGTENTIYF.

The chain employs TRBV3-1 (or the pseudogene TRBV3-2) and TRBJ2-1; weak D call: TRBD2 (6 bases). This CDR3 comprises 15 residues. V was trimmed by 4 bases and J by 2 bases, leaving 12 bases between them. Germline V gene sequence: CDR1 LGHDT, CDR2 YNNKEL (reference sequence). CDR3 nucleotide sequence: TGTGCCAGCAGCCTTCGGGGGTCCCCCTACAATGAGCAGTTCTTC. It translates to CASSLRGSPYNEQFF.

The chain uses TRBV7-9 and TRBJ2-3; TRBD2 matches at 14 bases. This CDR3 comprises 16 residues. With 5 bases clipped from V and 2 bases from J, the junction kept 3 bases outside the gene matches. Germline V gene lookup returns CDR1 SEHNR and CDR2 FQNEAQ (reference sequence). CDR3 nucleotide sequence: TGTGCCAGCAGCCGACTAGCGGGGGGGCCCACAGATACGCAGTATTTT. Its translation is CASSRLAGGPTDTQYF. Full variable domain (rest looked up from reference TRBV7-9 and TRBJ2-3): DTGVSQNPRHKITKRGQNVTFRCDPISEHNRLYWYRQTLGQGPEFLTYFQNEAQLEKSRLLSDRFSAERPKGSFSTLEIQRTEQGDSAMYLCASSRLAGGPTDTQYFGPGTRLTVL.

This clone was seen only once. The V gene is TRBV5-1, the J gene TRBJ2-3, with 10 bases that match TRBD1. Germline V gene sequence: CDR1 SGHRS, CDR2 YFSETQ. Losses at the gene ends were 4 bases for V and 1 base for J; bases not matched to a gene: 6. CDR3 length: 16 amino acids. The CDR3 spells CASSGGTGVGTDTQYF. The CDR3 nucleotides read TGCGCCAGCAGCGGGGGGACAGGGGTAGGCACAGATACGCAGTATTTT.

V and J are TRBV7-9 and TRBJ2-7, with D perhaps TRBD2 (7 bases). Germline assignment: CDR1 SEHNR and CDR2 FQNEAQ (reference sequence). The CDR3 sequence is 14 residues long. Trimming left V 4 bases short and J 3 bases short, with 13 bases between. CDR3 nucleotide sequence: TGTGCCAGCAGCTGGGGGGGGACACTCTACGAGCAGTACTTC. Protein sequence: CASSWGGTLYEQYF. Looking up the rest from reference TRBV7-9 and TRBJ2-7 gives the full variable domain: DTGVSQNPRHKITKRGQNVTFRCDPISEHNRLYWYRQTLGQGPEFLTYFQNEAQLEKSRLLSDRFSAERPKGSFSTLEIQRTEQGDSAMYLCASSWGGTLYEQYFGPGTRLTVT.

This chain links TRBV7-2 with TRBJ2-1, with 9 bases aligning to TRBD2. The length of the CDR3 is 15 residues. J gave up 6 bases and V 5 bases, and 8 bases lay outside the gene matches. Germline CDR1 reads SGHTA; CDR2 reads FQGNSA. CDR3 DNA: TGTGCCAGCAGCCCTATAGCGGGAGCCCGCAATGAGCAGTTCTTC. Translated, it gives CASSPIAGARNEQFF.

The chain uses TRBV18 and TRBJ2-3; D may be TRBD1 (5 bases). CDR1 and CDR2 (germline): KGHSH, LQKENI. Trimming cost V 3 bases and J 2 bases, with 12 bases left between them. The CDR3 covers 15 residues. CDR3 bases: TGTGCCAGCTCACCGGGATACAGGCCCACAGATACGCAGTATTTT. Translating gives CASSPGYRPTDTQYF.

The gene calls are TRBV5-6 and TRBJ1-1; TRBD1 aligns across 7 bases. From germline, CDR1 is SGHDT and CDR2 YYEEEE. The CDR3 totals 15 residues. V shed 2 bases, J shed 0 bases, and the junction held 4 bases outside the gene matches. The CDR3 DNA follows: TGTGCCAGCAGCTTAGGGACAGTCATGAACACTGAAGCTTTCTTT. Protein sequence: CASSLGTVMNTEAFF.

V is TRBV3-1 (or the pseudogene TRBV3-2) and J is TRBJ1-1; D is undetermined. Germline values: CDR1 LGHDT, CDR2 YNNKEL (reference sequence). Trimming pared 0 bases from V and 7 bases from J, leaving 6 bases between. The CDR3 is 12 residues long. CDR3 nucleotides: TGTGCCAGCAGCCAAGATCACTATGAAGCTTTCTTT. Residues: CASSQDHYEAFF.

CDR3 DNA: TGTGCCAGTAGGTCCGGGAACACTGAAGCTTTCTTT. As protein: CASRSGNTEAFF. The rearrangement links TRBV19 to TRBJ1-1, with unresolved D. The V gene lost 6 bases and the J gene lost 1 base, with 6 bases spanning the gap. Germline assignment: CDR1 LNHDA and CDR2 SQIVND (reference sequence). The CDR3 spans 12 residues.

The J gene is TRBJ2-3, the V gene TRBV12-2; the table's D call, TRBD2, has no DNA check behind it. TRBV12-2 has pseudogene status. The CDR3 runs to 15 residues. The CDR3 coding sequence is TGTGCAAGTCGTGGACGGGAGGATAGCACAGATACGCAGTATTTT. Its translation is CASRGREDSTDTQYF.

The rearrangement links TRBV27 to TRBJ1-1, with D uncertain. Germline V CDR1 and CDR2: MNHEY, SMNVEV (reference sequence). The germline V and J ends were trimmed by 2 bases and 2 bases, with 6 bases remaining between them. CDR3 length: 13 amino acids. CDR3 nucleotide sequence: TGTGCCAGCAGTTTAGGCAGAAACACTGAAGCTTTCTTT. Encoded protein: CASSLGRNTEAFF.

The chain carries TRBV7-6 and TRBJ2-1, with TRBD1 identical over 7 bases. The CDR3 sequence is 15 residues long. J gave up 6 bases and V 6 bases, and 11 bases lay outside the gene matches. CDR1 SGHVS and CDR2 FNYEAQ come from the germline V gene. The CDR3 region has the DNA TGTGCCAGCAGTTTTACCGGGACAGCCTTCAATGAGCAGTTCTTC. Protein product: CASSFTGTAFNEQFF.

This chain connects TRBV7-2 to TRBJ1-2, with TRBD1 identical over 9 bases. The CDR3 runs 15 residues. Per germline, CDR1 SGHTA and CDR2 FQGNSA. V shed 1 base, J shed 4 bases, and the junction held 4 bases outside the gene matches. The CDR3 spells CASSLGDRVTYGYTF. The CDR3 DNA is TGTGCCAGCAGCTTAGGGGACAGGGTTACCTATGGCTACACCTTC.

The rearrangement links TRBV7-2 to TRBJ2-5, with 12 nucleotides matching TRBD2. Germline V gene lookup returns CDR1 SGHTA and CDR2 FQGNSA. V trimming: 5 bases; J trimming: 4 bases; junction bases outside the gene matches: 11. The CDR3 loop spans 17 amino acids. The CDR3 coding sequence is TGTGCCAGCAGCCCCGGACTAGCGGGGCCCCGGGGAGAGACCCAGTACTTC. It encodes CASSPGLAGPRGETQYF. Variable domain in full (rest from reference TRBV7-2 and TRBJ2-5): GAGVSQSPSNKVTEKGKDVELRCDPISGHTALYWYRQSLGQGLEFLIYFQGNSAPDKSGLPSDRFSAERTGGSVSTLTIQRTQQEDSAVYLCASSPGLAGPRGETQYFGPGTRLLVL.

The chain links TRBV18 to TRBJ1-2; maybe TRBD1 (6 bases). Trimming took 6 bases from V and 3 from J, leaving 17 bases between them. The CDR3 runs to 15 residues. From germline, CDR1 is KGHSH and CDR2 LQKENI. As DNA, the CDR3 is TGTGCCAGCTCCCTCGGGGGGAGGACAGACTATGGCTACACCTTC. This translates into CASSLGGRTDYGYTF.

This clone has more than one count but fewer than ten. The chain recombines TRBV11-2 with TRBJ2-2; 7 bases line up with TRBD1. From germline, CDR1 is SGHAT and CDR2 FQNNGV. J lost 4 bases, V lost 5 bases, and 4 bases had no gene match. The CDR3 has 14 amino acids. CDR3 loop: CASSGDRPTGELFF. CDR3 sequence (DNA): TGTGCCAGCAGCGGGGACAGACCCACCGGGGAGCTGTTTTTT.

J is TRBJ1-4 and V is TRBV19; the D is unclear. The CDR3 runs 12 residues. Looked up from germline, CDR1 is LNHDA and CDR2 is SQIVND (reference sequence). Trimming took 1 base from V and 13 from J, leaving 10 bases between them. The CDR3, as DNA: TGTGCCAGTAGTATAGTCGCAGGATCACTGTTTTTT. It translates to CASSIVAGSLFF.

The rearrangement links TRBV30 to TRBJ2-7; possible D gene TRBD1, 5 bases. This CDR3 has 13 residues. Germline V gives CDR1 GTSNPN, CDR2 SVGIG (reference sequence). V lost 3 bases, J lost 6 bases, and 15 bases lay in between. Here the CDR3 reads CAWRELSGLEQYF. Written as DNA, the CDR3 is TGTGCCTGGAGGGAGCTTTCAGGGCTCGAGCAGTACTTC.

As to this clone: Other DNA sequences in this specimen translate into the identical CDR3. The V call is TRBV3-1 (or the pseudogene TRBV3-2), the J call TRBJ1-3; D ambiguous. There are 14 residues in the CDR3. The germline V and J ends were trimmed by 0 bases and 5 bases, with 8 bases remaining between them. Germline CDR1 is LGHDT and CDR2 is YNNKEL (reference sequence). In nucleotides, the CDR3 is TGTGCCAGCAGCCAAGAGGCAGCGCGAAACACCATATATTTT. This gives the protein CASSQEAARNTIYF.

This clone was counted once. This chain uses TRBV4-1 with TRBJ1-2, with 9 nucleotides matching TRBD1. The CDR3 has 16 residues. Germline V CDR1 and CDR2: MGHRA, YSYEKL. V lost 0 bases and J lost 8; bases outside the gene matches: 10. In DNA, the CDR3 is TGCGCCAGCAGCCAAGACGGGGGACAGGGTCCGGCAGGCTACACCTTC. It encodes CASSQDGGQGPAGYTF.

V is TRBV27 and J is TRBJ2-1; 11 bases agree with TRBD1. Unmatched junction bases numbered 13, after V lost 2 bases and J lost 10 bases. This CDR3 comprises 17 residues. The germline V gene encodes CDR1 MNHEY and CDR2 SMNVEV (reference sequence). This CDR3 reads CASSLHGGTGGLGEQFF. Here the CDR3 DNA reads TGTGCCAGCAGTTTACATGGTGGGACAGGGGGTCTGGGGGAGCAGTTCTTC.